One sample yielded the 13 T cell receptor beta chains listed below, sequenced in a study of blood T cell repertoires in COVID-19. Using immunoSEQ multiplex PCR, the repertoire was profiled, and TCRdb retains in-frame clones only, with some absent. Of 430,000 or so clones in the sample, 80% to 90% are singletons; the top ten hold approximately 0.92%. The sequencing sample was made of peripheral blood. The source of these receptors is a man younger than 30 with COVID-19, enrolled during active disease.

The chain employs TRBV4-1 and TRBJ2-7, with D perhaps TRBD2 (5 bases). The germline V gene has CDR1 MGHRA and CDR2 YSYEKL. The CDR3 runs to 14 residues. Trimming removed 2 bases from V and 7 bases from J, with 15 bases in between. CDR3 DNA: TGCGCCAGCAGCCAACCGGGGTTGAGGGTGGAGCAGTACTTC. This sequence encodes CASSQPGLRVEQYF.

The V call is TRBV6-2 or TRBV6-3, the J call TRBJ2-3, with D possibly matching TRBD2 (6 bases). The CDR3 is 16 residues long. Germline assignment: CDR1 MNHEY and CDR2 SVGEGT. V gave up 1 base and J gave up 4 bases, with 15 bases separating them. DNA of the CDR3: TGTGCCAGCAGTTACTTGGGGGAGGAAGTGGCAGATACGCAGTATTTT. Residues: CASSYLGEEVADTQYF.

The chain combines TRBV9 with TRBJ2-3; D is undetermined. The CDR3 runs 14 residues. Trimming shortened V by 2 bases and J by 1 base, and 8 bases separated the two germline ends. Germline CDR1 and CDR2: SGDLS and YYNGEE. This CDR3 is CASSVKLGTDTQYF. The CDR3 DNA sequence: TGTGCCAGCAGCGTTAAGCTGGGCACAGATACGCAGTATTTT.

This sequence joins TRBV19 and TRBJ1-4; possibly TRBD1 for D (6 bases). Looked up from germline, CDR1 is LNHDA and CDR2 is SQIVND (reference sequence). Trimming removed 0 bases from V and 4 bases from J, with 12 bases in between. There are 16 residues in the CDR3. As DNA, the CDR3 is TGTGCCAGTAGTATAGACAGGGGCCGCTTTAATGAAAAACTGTTTTTT. The encoded protein is CASSIDRGRFNEKLFF. The variable domain in full, with the rest retrieved from reference TRBV19 and TRBJ1-4, is DGGITQSPKYLFRKEGQNVTLSCEQNLNHDAMYWYRQDPGQGLRLIYYSQIVNDFQKGDIAEGYSVSREKKESFPLTVTSAQKNPTAFYLCASSIDRGRFNEKLFFGSGTQLSVL.

The V call is TRBV5-8, the J call TRBJ1-5; D call uncertain. The CDR3 has 16 amino acids. CDR1 SGHTS and CDR2 YDEGEE come from the germline V gene. V was shortened by 7 bases and J by 0 bases, with 17 bases between the two germline ends. Here the CDR3 DNA reads TGTGCCAGCGGCGGTGGCCGTGGCCATAGCAATCAGCCCCAGCATTTT. Translated, it gives CASGGGRGHSNQPQHF.

V is TRBV12-5 and J is TRBJ2-7; D is unresolved. V gave up 3 bases and J gave up 1 base, with 7 bases separating them. The length of the CDR3 is 13 residues. Germline V gene data show CDR1 as LGHNT and CDR2 as FRNRAP. CDR3 sequence (DNA): TGTGCTAGTGGTTTCTATGTATCCTACGAGCAGTACTTC. Residues: CASGFYVSYEQYF.

The rearrangement links TRBV30 to TRBJ2-1; TRBD2 matches at 14 bases. With 2 bases clipped from V and 6 bases from J, the junction kept 12 bases outside the gene matches. The V gene's germline CDR1 is GTSNPN and CDR2 SVGIG (reference sequence). The CDR3 sequence is 18 residues long. CDR3 amino acids: CAWSLPGLTSGRANEQFF. Written as DNA, the CDR3 is TGTGCCTGGAGTCTACCGGGACTGACTAGCGGGAGGGCCAATGAGCAGTTCTTC.

CDR3 nucleotide sequence: TGTGCCAGCAGCTTAGGTTGGGAGATAACAGAGACCCAGTACTTC. Protein product: CASSLGWEITETQYF. V is TRBV11-2 and J is TRBJ2-5; perhaps TRBD2 as D (5 bases). Trimming cost V 1 base and J 4 bases, with 13 bases left between them. The V gene's germline CDR1 is SGHAT and CDR2 FQNNGV. CDR3 length: 15 amino acids.

The chain employs TRBV7-9 and TRBJ1-2; TRBD1 aligns across 8 bases. Germline V gene data show CDR1 as SEHNR and CDR2 as FQNEAQ (reference sequence). The CDR3 runs 13 residues. The V and J ends lost 2 bases and 6 bases, in that order; junction bases with no gene match: 2. This CDR3 is CASSLQGANGYTF. The CDR3 region has the DNA TGTGCCAGCAGCTTACAGGGGGCGAATGGCTACACCTTC.

As to this clone: This specimen includes other DNA sequences encoding the same CDR3. The rearrangement links TRBV2 to TRBJ1-1; 8 positions agree with TRBD1. The CDR3 extends over 14 amino acids. From germline, CDR1 is SNHLY and CDR2 FYNNEI. Unmatched junction bases numbered 8, after V lost 6 bases and J lost 5 bases. For the CDR3, the DNA is TGTGCCAGCAGGGTAGGACAGGGTGGAACTGAAGCTTTCTTT. Its translation: CASRVGQGGTEAFF.

CDR3 DNA sequence: TGCGCCAGCAGCTCCCGACAGGGGGAAGAGACCCAGTACTTC. It encodes CASSSRQGEETQYF. This chain joins TRBV5-1 and TRBJ2-5, with TRBD1 identical over 9 bases. The CDR3 sequence is 14 residues long. Per the germline V gene, CDR1 is SGHRS and CDR2 is YFSETQ. V lost 3 bases, J lost 3 bases, and 3 bases stayed unmatched.

This clone occurred once. The chain couples TRBV27 to TRBJ1-3; 8 nucleotides match TRBD1. The CDR3 sequence is 14 residues long. The V gene end was trimmed by 5 bases and the J gene end by 2 bases; junction bases not matched to a gene: 2. Looked up from germline, CDR1 is MNHEY and CDR2 is SMNVEV (reference sequence). The CDR3 sequence: CASSLTGAGNTIYF. DNA of the CDR3: TGTGCCAGCAGTCTGACAGGGGCTGGAAACACCATATATTTT.

The chain carries TRBV4-2 and TRBJ2-5; maybe TRBD2 (6 bases). Germline loops: CDR1 LGHNA, CDR2 YNFKEQ. V lost 0 bases, J lost 5 bases, and 10 bases lay in between. The CDR3 sequence is 14 residues long. CDR3: CASSQELGGETQYF. The CDR3 coding sequence is TGTGCCAGCAGCCAAGAGTTAGGAGGGGAGACCCAGTACTTC.